The 14 T cell receptor beta chains listed next were all sequenced from one sample in a study of T cell responses to AZD1222 COVID-19 vaccine. Method: immunoSEQ multiplex PCR; TCRdb's copy keeps in-frame clones and lacks some. Of about 200,000 clones listed, about 94% were seen once; the top ten hold about 1%. This specimen consisted of peripheral blood, obtained 28 days after the second AZD1222 dose. All receptors come from an adult who received the AZD1222 COVID-19 vaccine.

J is TRBJ1-4 and V is TRBV2; D uncertain. CDR1 is SNHLY, CDR2 FYNNEI, per germline. Trimming shortened V by 8 bases and J by 6 bases, and 13 bases separated the two germline ends. The CDR3 sequence is 13 residues long. The CDR3 nucleotides are TGTGCCAGCGTCCGGGAAAGTTATGAAAAACTGTTTTTT. Protein: CASVRESYEKLFF.

This sequence joins TRBV11-2 and TRBJ2-7; possible D gene TRBD1, 5 bases. Trimming cost V 2 bases and J 0 bases, with 11 bases left between them. There are 15 residues in the CDR3. Looked up from germline, CDR1 is SGHAT and CDR2 is FQNNGV. CDR3 sequence reads: CASSLQGTSSYEQYF. DNA of the CDR3: TGTGCCAGCAGCTTACAGGGCACCAGCTCCTACGAGCAGTACTTC.

V and J are TRBV7-3 and TRBJ2-2; 8 nucleotides line up with TRBD2. V trimming: 5 bases; J trimming: 5 bases; junction bases outside the gene matches: 7. The CDR3 contains 15 residues. CDR1 and CDR2 (germline): SGHTA, FQGTGA. The CDR3 sequence is CASSPGLGGTGELFF. The CDR3 DNA follows: TGTGCCAGCAGCCCGGGACTAGGCGGGACCGGGGAGCTGTTTTTT. Looking up the rest from reference TRBV7-3 and TRBJ2-2 gives the full variable domain: GAGVSQTPSNKVTEKGKYVELRCDPISGHTALYWYRQSLGQGPEFLIYFQGTGAADDSGLPNDRFFAVRPEGSVSTLKIQRTERGDSAVYLCASSPGLGGTGELFFGEGSRLTVL.

J is TRBJ2-1 and V is TRBV3-1 (or the pseudogene TRBV3-2); 9 positions match TRBD2. CDR1 is LGHDT and CDR2 is YNNKEL in the germline V gene (reference sequence). CDR3 length: 14 amino acids. With 4 bases clipped from V and 7 bases from J, the junction kept 5 bases outside the gene matches. This chain's CDR3 is CASSPIAGVNEQFF. CDR3 bases: TGTGCCAGCAGCCCGATAGCGGGGGTTAATGAGCAGTTCTTC.

The chain employs TRBV21-1 and TRBJ1-2; the table gives TRBD1 as D, unverified against the DNA. TRBV21-1 is a documented pseudogene. The CDR3 contains 14 residues. The CDR3 region has the DNA TGTGCCAGCAGCAAGTTCAGGGAAAACTATGGCTACACCTTC. It codes for CASSKFRENYGYTF.

The chain uses TRBV7-9 and TRBJ2-4; TRBD1 is a possible D gene (5 bases). The CDR3 totals 16 residues. From germline, CDR1 is SEHNR and CDR2 FQNEAQ (reference sequence). The V end was cut by 4 bases, the J end by 7 bases, with 20 bases between. The CDR3 is CASSYPSPDTTNIQYF. The CDR3 DNA is TGTGCCAGCAGCTACCCTTCCCCGGACACCACCAACATTCAGTACTTC.

This rearrangement joins TRBV5-1 to TRBJ1-2, with D unresolved. CDR1 SGHRS and CDR2 YFSETQ come from the germline V gene. The germline V and J ends were trimmed by 4 bases and 6 bases, with 10 bases remaining between them. CDR3 length equals 12 residues. This chain's CDR3 is CASSTTQNGYTF. In nucleotides, the CDR3 is TGCGCCAGCAGCACCACTCAGAATGGCTACACCTTC.

The chain is built from TRBV28 and TRBJ2-2, with unresolved D. The CDR3 totals 14 residues. The germline V and J ends were trimmed by 7 bases and 4 bases, with 13 bases remaining between them. Germline CDR1 MDHEN, CDR2 SYDVKM. The CDR3 DNA reads TGTGCCAGCACCCGGGCTCAAGTCACCGGGGAGCTGTTTTTT. It yields the protein CASTRAQVTGELFF.

The chain links TRBV5-1 to TRBJ1-6; D is unresolved. The CDR3 totals 15 residues. The germline V gene encodes CDR1 SGHRS and CDR2 YFSETQ. V gave up 5 bases and J gave up 0 bases, with 9 bases separating them. The CDR3 loop reads CASSGQSSYNSPLHF. For the CDR3, the DNA is TGCGCCAGCAGTGGGCAGAGCTCCTATAATTCACCCCTCCACTTT.

The V gene is TRBV3-1 (or the pseudogene TRBV3-2), the J gene TRBJ2-7; D unclear. V was trimmed by 4 bases and J by 4 bases, leaving 11 bases between them. Germline V lookup: CDR1 LGHDT, CDR2 YNNKEL (reference sequence). This CDR3 has 13 amino acids. CDR3 coding DNA: TGTGCCAGCAGCCGGGAAGACACGTACGAGCAGTACTTC. Translated: CASSREDTYEQYF.

This chain connects TRBV6-5 to TRBJ1-6, with D possibly TRBD1 on 6 matching bases. This CDR3 has 14 amino acids. The V end was cut by 2 bases, the J end by 8 bases, with 10 bases between. Germline CDR1 and CDR2: MNHEY and SVGAGI. As DNA, the CDR3 is TGTGCCAGCAGTTACGGGGGCGGGGATTCACCCCTCCACTTT. Translation gives CASSYGGGDSPLHF.

The chain joins TRBV5-1 to TRBJ1-2, with unresolved D. Per the germline V gene, CDR1 is SGHRS and CDR2 is YFSETQ. V was cut by 4 bases and J by 2 bases, with 9 bases left in between. This CDR3 has 13 residues. CDR3 in amino acids: CASSGPGNYGYTF. The CDR3 nucleotides read TGCGCCAGCAGCGGTCCGGGCAACTATGGCTACACCTTC. Based on the CDR3 plus reference TRBV5-1 and TRBJ1-2, the full variable domain is KAGVTQTPRYLIKTRGQQVTLSCSPISGHRSVSWYQQTPGQGLQFLFEYFSETQRNKGNFPGRFSGRQFSNSRSEMNVSTLELGDSALYLCASSGPGNYGYTFGSGTRLTVV.

The gene calls are TRBV12-3 or TRBV12-4 and TRBJ2-3; no firm D call. This CDR3 has 11 amino acids. Deletions cut 7 bases from V and 2 bases from J, with 4 bases between. The CDR3 sequence: CASTDTDTQYF. CDR3 in DNA: TGTGCCAGCACCGACACAGATACGCAGTATTTT.

The chain combines TRBV27 with TRBJ2-7, with D possibly matching TRBD1 (6 bases). The CDR3 spans 15 residues. The V end was cut by 5 bases, the J end by 0 bases, with 14 bases between. Germline V gene sequence: CDR1 MNHEY, CDR2 SMNVEV (reference sequence). Here the CDR3 DNA reads TGTGCCAGCAGTCCCCTCTACAGGGACTCCTACGAGCAGTACTTC. This sequence encodes CASSPLYRDSYEQYF.